The 28 T cell receptor beta chains reported below all come from one sample, sequenced in a study of CD8+CD57+ T cells in acquired aplastic anemia. Using genomic DNA as the template, TCR beta VDJ and CDR3 profiling was carried out. MiXCR, applied by TCRdb to the reads, yields one record per CDR3 protein. The sample holds about 270,000 distinct CDR3 sequences, 55% to 60% seen once. Sequenced sample: sorted CD4+, CD8+, or CD8+CD57+ T cells (not recorded which) from PBMCs. The receptors derive from a human donor with severe aplastic anemia or a healthy control (not recorded which).

This chain uses TRBV7-3 with TRBJ2-2; D remains unclear. The V end lost 5 bases, the J end lost 2 bases, and 12 bases lay between the germline ends. This CDR3 is 15 amino acids long. Germline values: CDR1 SGHTA, CDR2 FQGTGA. The CDR3 sequence: CASSVIAGNTGELFF. The CDR3 DNA reads as TGTGCCAGCAGCGTCATTGCAGGAAACACCGGGGAGCTGTTTTTT.

This sequence joins TRBV7-2 and TRBJ2-5, with 14 bases lining up with TRBD2. V lost 5 bases to trimming and J lost 2 bases; unmatched junction nucleotides: 4. CDR1 and CDR2 from the germline V gene are SGHTA and FQGNSA. The CDR3 consists of 16 residues. CDR3 nucleotides: TGTGCCAGCAGCCCGAGGACTAGCGGGGGGCAAGAGACCCAGTACTTC. Residues: CASSPRTSGGQETQYF. The entire variable domain, with the rest obtained from reference TRBV7-2 and TRBJ2-5, is as follows: GAGVSQSPSNKVTEKGKDVELRCDPISGHTALYWYRQSLGQGLEFLIYFQGNSAPDKSGLPSDRFSAERTGGSVSTLTIQRTQQEDSAVYLCASSPRTSGGQETQYFGPGTRLLVL.

The gene calls are TRBV12-3 or TRBV12-4 and TRBJ2-1, with a possible D match to TRBD2 (6 bases). V was pared by 6 bases and J by 16 bases, with 19 bases between. The CDR3 extends over 12 amino acids. This CDR3 is CASSPTGAGTFF. The CDR3 DNA sequence: TGTGCCAGCAGCCCTACTGGGGCGGGGACTTTCTTC.

CDR3 protein: CASSVGSTSGGRWEETQYF. The CDR3 nucleotides read TGTGCCAGCAGCGTAGGATCGACTAGCGGGGGGCGGTGGGAAGAGACCCAGTACTTC. This chain uses TRBV9 with TRBJ2-5; 13 bases align to TRBD2. This CDR3 region has 19 residues. V was pared by 0 bases and J by 3 bases, with 11 bases of the junction left unmatched. Germline CDR1 is SGDLS and CDR2 is YYNGEE.

The chain recombines TRBV24-1 with TRBJ2-3; no definite D call. Germline loops: CDR1 KGHDR, CDR2 SFDVKD. Trimming took 4 bases from V and 5 from J, leaving 9 bases between them. CDR3 length equals 13 residues. Here the CDR3 DNA reads TGTGCCACCAGTGACCCCCCAATAGATACGCAGTATTTT. This codes for CATSDPPIDTQYF.

This rearrangement joins TRBV2 to TRBJ2-2; no clear D gene. This CDR3 comprises 14 residues. Trimming removed 4 bases at V and 6 bases at J, with 12 bases between. In germline, CDR1 is SNHLY, CDR2 FYNNEI. CDR3 nucleotides: TGTGCCAGCAGTGCTTGGAGAGAGTCCGGGGAGCTGTTTTTT. Translation: CASSAWRESGELFF.

The chain carries TRBV3-1 and TRBJ2-3; D unresolved. Germline V gene sequence: CDR1 LGHDT, CDR2 YNNKEL (reference sequence). The CDR3 has 16 amino acids. V lost 8 bases and J 4 bases, leaving 22 bases between the germline ends. Here the CDR3 reads CASSSRVGRPADTQYF. Here the CDR3 DNA reads TGTGCCAGCTCCAGTCGGGTGGGCCGCCCCGCAGATACGCAGTATTTT.

This sequence joins TRBV5-1 and TRBJ1-4; TRBD1 aligns across 8 bases. The CDR3 is made up of 15 amino acids. Germline V gives CDR1 SGHRS, CDR2 YFSETQ. V shed 5 bases, J shed 0 bases, and the junction held 3 bases outside the gene matches. The CDR3 DNA sequence: TGCGCCAGCAGAGTGGGACAGGCAACTAATGAAAAACTGTTTTTT. It encodes CASRVGQATNEKLFF.

The V and J genes are TRBV19 and TRBJ1-2; 8 positions agree with TRBD1. CDR3 length: 16 residues. The germline V gene has CDR1 LNHDA and CDR2 SQIVND (reference sequence). V lost 6 bases to trimming and J lost 6 bases; unmatched junction nucleotides: 15. The chain's CDR3 is CASRVSEDRVGNGYTF. CDR3 nucleotide sequence: TGTGCCAGTAGGGTGTCTGAGGACAGGGTGGGGAATGGCTACACCTTC.

The chain has TRBV7-2 and TRBJ2-7; D unresolved. Germline CDR1 SGHTA, CDR2 FQGNSA. The V gene lost 1 base and the J gene lost 3 bases, with 7 bases spanning the gap. The CDR3 loop spans 13 amino acids. CDR3 residues: CASSLGGFYEQYF. CDR3 coding DNA: TGTGCCAGCAGCTTAGGGGGATTCTACGAGCAGTACTTC. The full variable domain, completed using reference TRBV7-2 and TRBJ2-7, is GAGVSQSPSNKVTEKGKDVELRCDPISGHTALYWYRQSLGQGLEFLIYFQGNSAPDKSGLPSDRFSAERTGGSVSTLTIQRTQQEDSAVYLCASSLGGFYEQYFGPGTRLTVT.

J is TRBJ1-5 and V is TRBV7-6, with a weak D call TRBD1 (5 bases). This CDR3 has 13 amino acids. Trimming stripped 2 bases from V and 7 bases from J, with 9 bases between. CDR1 and CDR2 (germline): SGHVS, FNYEAQ. The CDR3 region is CASSLTGTQPQHF. The DNA of the CDR3 is TGTGCCAGCAGCTTAACAGGTACCCAGCCCCAGCATTTT.

The genes are TRBV7-9 and TRBJ2-7; D is tentatively TRBD1 or TRBD2 (5 bases each). Germline assignment: CDR1 SEHNR and CDR2 FQNEAQ (reference sequence). Trimming cost V 5 bases and J 4 bases, with 15 bases left between them. The CDR3 is made up of 14 amino acids. In nucleotides, the CDR3 is TGTGCCAGCAGCCCTGCCGGGACCCAATACGAGCAGTACTTC. Amino acids: CASSPAGTQYEQYF. The full variable domain, in which reference TRBV7-9 and TRBJ2-7 provide the parts outside the CDR3, is DTGVSQNPRHKITKRGQNVTFRCDPISEHNRLYWYRQTLGQGPEFLTYFQNEAQLEKSRLLSDRFSAERPKGSFSTLEIQRTEQGDSAMYLCASSPAGTQYEQYFGPGTRLTVT.

V gene TRBV19 combines with J gene TRBJ1-1; no firm D call. The CDR3 runs 13 residues. Per the germline V gene, CDR1 is LNHDA and CDR2 is SQIVND (reference sequence). Trimming pared 3 bases from V and 7 bases from J, leaving 12 bases between. This CDR3 is CASSISRINEAFF. Here the CDR3 DNA reads TGTGCCAGTAGTATCAGTAGGATCAATGAAGCTTTCTTT.

A note on this clonotype: Germline and junction disagree at one end, which may indicate a read error. The chain carries TRBV19 and TRBJ1-3; a weak D match, TRBD1 (6 bases). The CDR3 extends over 14 amino acids. Germline values: CDR1 LNHDA, CDR2 SQIVND (reference sequence). This chain's CDR3 is CASRKTGSGNTVYF. CDR3 DNA: TGTGCCAGTAGGAAGACAGGCTCTGGGAACACCGTATATTTT.

This clonotype came up many times. CDR3 sequence (DNA): TGCGCCAGCAGCCCCGATCCACAGGGTATGAACACTGAAGCTTTCTTT. Encoded protein: CASSPDPQGMNTEAFF. This chain connects TRBV5-1 to TRBJ1-1, with D perhaps matching TRBD1 (6 bases). V was cut by 4 bases and J by 0 bases, with 16 bases left in between. CDR1 is SGHRS, CDR2 YFSETQ, per germline. The CDR3 extends over 16 amino acids.

This chain joins TRBV20-1 and TRBJ2-7, with TRBD2 as a possible D gene (5 bases). CDR3 size: 14 residues. Deletions cut 3 bases from V and 2 bases from J, with 14 bases between. The germline V gene has CDR1 DFQATT and CDR2 SNEGSKA (reference sequence). The DNA for the CDR3 is TGCAGTGCTAGTTCTACCAGGAGGACCTACGAGCAGTACTTC. Residues: CSASSTRRTYEQYF.

This clonotype was observed a few times. The chain carries TRBV7-2 and TRBJ2-3; 10 nucleotides match TRBD2. This CDR3 region has 14 residues. Germline trimming cut 4 bases from V and 8 bases from J; bases unmatched to any gene: 6. CDR1 and CDR2 from the germline V gene are SGHTA and FQGNSA. CDR3 amino acids: CASSSSGSSSTQYF. The CDR3 DNA reads as TGTGCCAGCAGCTCTAGCGGGAGTTCCTCTACGCAGTATTTT.

The chain joins TRBV7-9 to TRBJ1-1; D is undetermined. The CDR3 sequence is 12 residues long. The germline gives CDR1 SEHNR, CDR2 FQNEAQ (reference sequence). Trimming took 5 bases from V and 11 from J, leaving 15 bases between them. The CDR3 region is CASSHDTREAFF. The CDR3 DNA sequence: TGTGCCAGCAGCCATGACACAAGGGAGGCTTTCTTT.

The chain joins TRBV7-9 to TRBJ2-1; weak D call: TRBD2 (5 bases). This CDR3 region has 16 residues. The V end was cut by 4 bases, the J end by 0 bases, with 13 bases between. Germline V CDR1 and CDR2: SEHNR, FQNEAQ (reference sequence). CDR3 protein: CASSSNRGNSYNEQFF. The CDR3 DNA sequence: TGTGCCAGCAGCTCCAATCGGGGTAACTCCTACAATGAGCAGTTCTTC.

As concerns this clonotype: The junction departs from the called germline gene at one end, perhaps through a read error. This chain links TRBV7-2 with TRBJ2-1, with a tentative D call TRBD2 (6 bases). The CDR3 is made up of 11 amino acids. Germline assignment: CDR1 SGHTA and CDR2 FQGNSA. The CDR3 DNA reads as TGTGCCAGCAGCTTAGCGCGGGGCCTCATCTTC. This codes for CASSLARGLIF.

This clonotype was seen a few times. The genes are TRBV2 and TRBJ1-4; weak D call: TRBD1 (6 bases). The ends were cut back, 7 bases at V and 8 bases at J, with 17 bases in the middle. The CDR3 loop spans 14 amino acids. Looked up from germline, CDR1 is SNHLY and CDR2 is FYNNEI. CDR3 in amino acids: CASNDWGGREKLFF. DNA of the CDR3: TGTGCCAGCAACGATTGGGGGGGCCGGGAAAAACTGTTTTTT.

This clonotype was seen only a few times. CDR3 residues: CATSPIPQVMRAFF. DNA for the CDR3: TGTGCCACCAGCCCAATTCCTCAGGTAATGCGGGCTTTCTTT. The chain employs TRBV15 and TRBJ1-1; no definite D call. CDR3 size: 14 residues. The V and J ends lost 5 bases and 11 bases respectively, with 21 bases between them. Per germline, CDR1 LNHNV and CDR2 YYDKDF (reference sequence). The variable domain in full, with the rest retrieved from reference TRBV15 and TRBJ1-1, is DAMVIQNPRYQVTQFGKPVTLSCSQTLNHNVMYWYQQKSSQAPKLLFHYYDKDFNNEADTPDNFQSRRPNTSFCFLDIRSPGLGDTAMYLCATSPIPQVMRAFFGQGTRLTVV.

The rearrangement links TRBV20-1 to TRBJ2-5, with 10 nucleotides matching TRBD2. CDR1 DFQATT and CDR2 SNEGSKA come from the germline V gene (reference sequence). The CDR3 consists of 14 residues. Trimming took 3 bases from V and 2 from J; bases not matched to a gene: 3. The CDR3: CSARSGREQETQYF. Here the CDR3 DNA reads TGCAGTGCTAGGAGCGGGAGGGAGCAAGAGACCCAGTACTTC.

The J gene is TRBJ1-2, the V gene TRBV19; unclear D gene. Germline V gene lookup returns CDR1 LNHDA and CDR2 SQIVND (reference sequence). Deletions cut 6 bases from V and 0 bases from J, with 17 bases between. The CDR3 contains 16 residues. The CDR3 region has the DNA TGTGCCAGTAGGCTTGATGGGGTTACCTCTAACTATGGCTACACCTTC. This sequence encodes CASRLDGVTSNYGYTF.

This clonotype was seen many times. This sequence joins TRBV5-1 and TRBJ1-4, with 8 bases matching TRBD1. The CDR3 loop spans 14 amino acids. Trimming removed 4 bases from V and 4 bases from J; junction bases left unmatched: 3. Germline lookup yields CDR1 SGHRS and CDR2 YFSETQ. As DNA, the CDR3 is TGCGCCAGCAGCGGACAGGGCCTTAATGAAAAACTGTTTTTT. This encodes CASSGQGLNEKLFF.

The sample holds a few counts of this clonotype. The rearrangement joins TRBV20-1 to TRBJ2-5; D remains unclear. CDR1 and CDR2 from the germline V gene are DFQATT and SNEGSKA (reference sequence). CDR3 length: 11 amino acids. Trimming shortened V by 3 bases and J by 5 bases, and 7 bases separated the two germline ends. The CDR3 DNA sequence: TGCAGTGCTAGTATCGGGGAGACCCAGTACTTC. It codes for CSASIGETQYF.

This clonotype was recorded once. The genes are TRBV6-1 and TRBJ1-1; D not certain. V dropped 3 bases and J dropped 8 bases, with 13 bases sitting between them. Germline V gene data show CDR1 as MNHNS and CDR2 as SASEGT. CDR3 size: 13 residues. For the CDR3, the DNA is TGTGCCAGCAGTGACCATGACACCTCCGAAGCTTTCTTT. It codes for CASSDHDTSEAFF.

The chain links TRBV5-1 to TRBJ2-7; TRBD1 is a possible D gene (6 bases). The CDR3 extends over 14 amino acids. Germline CDR1 reads SGHRS; CDR2 reads YFSETQ. Trimming pared 4 bases from V and 0 bases from J, leaving 11 bases between. CDR3: CASSRQASSYEQYF. In nucleotides, the CDR3 is TGCGCCAGCAGCCGACAGGCTAGCTCCTACGAGCAGTACTTC.